The 18 T cell receptor beta chains presented below share a single source sample, sequenced in a study of blood T cell repertoires in COVID-19. Here immunoSEQ multiplex PCR was the method, and the copy in TCRdb shows in-frame clones only, minus some. Among some 83,000 clones, over 75% were seen once, and the ten largest hold 11%. Sequenced: peripheral blood. The source of these receptors is a middle-aged man with acute or convalescent COVID-19.

The chain's CDR3 is CASSYTGQGGYEQYF. The CDR3 bases are TGTGCCAGCAGTTACACTGGACAGGGGGGGTACGAGCAGTACTTC. The J gene is TRBJ2-7, the V gene TRBV6-5; 10 bases match TRBD1. CDR1 MNHEY and CDR2 SVGAGI come from the germline V gene. This CDR3 region has 15 residues. The junction had 5 bases not matched to a gene; V was cut back by 2 bases and J by 4 bases.

CDR3 residues: CASSQSRGANEKLFF. DNA for the CDR3: TGCGCCAGCAGCCAAAGCAGGGGTGCTAATGAAAAACTGTTTTTT. J is TRBJ1-4 and V is TRBV4-3; TRBD1 is a possible D gene (6 bases). The CDR3 spans 15 residues. Trimming removed 2 bases at V and 3 bases at J, with 10 bases between. CDR1 is LGHNA and CDR2 is YSLEER in the germline V gene.

The chain links TRBV27 to TRBJ1-1, with D possibly matching TRBD1 (6 bases). In germline, CDR1 is MNHEY, CDR2 SMNVEV (reference sequence). This CDR3 spans 15 amino acids. V lost 4 bases and J 7 bases, leaving 19 bases between the germline ends. The CDR3 DNA follows: TGTGCCAGCAGTTCCCTGGGGGCCGGCCCGATTGAAGCTTTCTTT. Protein product: CASSSLGAGPIEAFF.

In its sample, this clone was seen a few times. The chain recombines TRBV12-3 or TRBV12-4 with TRBJ1-6; D not certain. V lost 3 bases and J lost 9, with 9 bases in between. CDR3 length: 13 amino acids. The CDR3, as DNA: TGTGCCAGCAGTTTGGAACGGGGTTCACCCCTCCACTTT. Its translation: CASSLERGSPLHF.

This rearrangement joins TRBV6-5 to TRBJ1-5; 8 positions match TRBD1. Per germline, CDR1 MNHEY and CDR2 SVGAGI. Trimming took 10 bases from V and 4 from J; bases not matched to a gene: 6. CDR3 length equals 13 residues. The CDR3: CATTYRGNQPQHF. The CDR3 DNA is TGTGCCACCACTTACAGGGGGAATCAGCCCCAGCATTTT.

J is TRBJ2-7 and V is TRBV28; D is perhaps TRBD2 (5 bases). CDR1 is MDHEN and CDR2 is SYDVKM in the germline V gene. V was trimmed by 3 bases and J by 4 bases, leaving 16 bases between them. The CDR3 is made up of 15 amino acids. CDR3 sequence (DNA): TGTGCCAGCAGTTTTGACTACATCGAAAATTACGAGCAGTACTTC. Its protein product is CASSFDYIENYEQYF.

CDR3 amino acids: CATSDWGTGRYEQFF. Here the CDR3 DNA reads TGTGCCACCAGTGATTGGGGGACAGGACGATATGAGCAGTTCTTC. The chain combines TRBV24-1 with TRBJ2-1, with 8 bases matching TRBD1. CDR1 KGHDR and CDR2 SFDVKD come from the germline V gene. V was clipped by 2 bases and J by 8 bases; unmatched bases: 7. This CDR3 region has 15 residues.

The rearrangement links TRBV4-2 to TRBJ2-2; D is perhaps TRBD1 (5 bases). Germline-derived CDR1 and CDR2 are LGHNA and YNFKEQ. The length of the CDR3 is 14 residues. The V and J ends lost 4 bases and 4 bases respectively, with 10 bases between them. CDR3 DNA sequence: TGTGCCAGCAGCCGTAATAGGGGCACCGGGGAGCTGTTTTTT. Its translation is CASSRNRGTGELFF.

A few counts support this clone. The rearrangement joins TRBV5-1 to TRBJ1-2; D is unclear. Trimming left V 4 bases short and J 5 bases short, with 15 bases between. CDR1 and CDR2 from the germline V gene are SGHRS and YFSETQ. The CDR3 totals 14 residues. The CDR3 DNA is TGCGCCAGCAGCGCGACTCAGAACCCATATGGCTACACCTTC. Protein product: CASSATQNPYGYTF.

The rearrangement joins TRBV28 to TRBJ2-7, with 10 bases identical to TRBD1. CDR3 length: 14 residues. Germline assignment: CDR1 MDHEN and CDR2 SYDVKM. The V gene end was trimmed by 4 bases and the J gene end by 3 bases; junction bases not matched to a gene: 3. CDR3 loop: CASSSGQGFYEQYF. The DNA for the CDR3 is TGTGCCAGCAGTTCGGGACAGGGGTTCTACGAGCAGTACTTC.

The chain links TRBV27 to TRBJ2-7; 7 bases agree with TRBD1. V lost 4 bases, J lost 4 bases, and 10 bases stayed unmatched. The CDR3 consists of 15 residues. Germline V gene sequence: CDR1 MNHEY, CDR2 SMNVEV (reference sequence). The CDR3 bases are TGTGCCAGCAGTTCTCAACAGGGGATAGAGTACGAGCAGTACTTC. Translated, it gives CASSSQQGIEYEQYF.

The rearrangement uses TRBV9 and TRBJ2-3; D perhaps matches TRBD1 (7 bases). The CDR3 is 14 amino acids. Between the trimmed V and J ends, which lost 4 bases and 9 bases, there was a span of 18 bases. Germline V gives CDR1 SGDLS, CDR2 YYNGEE. Here the CDR3 DNA reads TGTGCCAGCAGCCCCTCACGGGCAGGGGGGACGCAGTATTTT. It codes for CASSPSRAGGTQYF.

The J gene is TRBJ2-5, the V gene TRBV5-4; 7 bases map to TRBD2. V was pared by 1 base and J by 6 bases, with 9 bases of the junction left unmatched. The germline gives CDR1 SGHNT, CDR2 YYREEE (reference sequence). CDR3 length: 15 residues. The CDR3: CASSLQSGVTKTQYF. CDR3 nucleotides: TGTGCCAGCAGCTTGCAGAGCGGGGTTACGAAGACCCAGTACTTC.

The genes are TRBV9 and TRBJ2-2; D call uncertain. V was shortened by 0 bases and J by 3 bases, with 6 bases between the two germline ends. Germline V gene data show CDR1 as SGDLS and CDR2 as YYNGEE. The CDR3 has 14 amino acids. Written as DNA, the CDR3 is TGTGCCAGCAGCGTAGGCGGATACACCGGGGAGCTGTTTTTT. This encodes CASSVGGYTGELFF.

The chain uses TRBV25-1 and TRBJ2-2, with TRBD1 matching 10 bases. V was clipped by 6 bases and J by 0 bases; unmatched bases: 7. Germline V gene sequence: CDR1 MGHDK, CDR2 SYGVNS. The CDR3 is made up of 17 amino acids. This CDR3 reads CASRGPGTGANTGELFF. In nucleotides, the CDR3 is TGTGCCAGCAGGGGACCCGGGACAGGGGCGAACACCGGGGAGCTGTTTTTT. Full variable domain (remainder filled in from reference TRBV25-1 and TRBJ2-2): EADIYQTPRYLVIGTGKKITLECSQTMGHDKMYWYQQDPGMELHLIHYSYGVNSTEKGDLSSESTVSRIRTEHFPLTLESARPSHTSQYLCASRGPGTGANTGELFFGEGSRLTVL.

CDR3: CASSQVAQITGTGELFF. CDR3 DNA: TGCGCCAGCAGCCAAGTAGCCCAGATTACGGGCACCGGGGAGCTGTTTTTT. The chain recombines TRBV4-1 with TRBJ2-2, with unresolved D. Germline V lookup: CDR1 MGHRA, CDR2 YSYEKL. The V end was cut by 1 base, the J end by 4 bases, with 16 bases between. This CDR3 contains 17 residues.

This clone is a singleton in its sample. The rearrangement uses TRBV19 and TRBJ1-3; 8 positions match TRBD1. Trimming cost V 2 bases and J 2 bases; bases outside gene matches: 5. Germline V lookup: CDR1 LNHDA, CDR2 SQIVND (reference sequence). This CDR3 comprises 16 residues. The DNA of the CDR3 is TGTGCCAGTAGTATACAAGGACAGGGCCCTGGAAACACCATATATTTT. It codes for CASSIQGQGPGNTIYF.

The J gene is TRBJ2-7, the V gene TRBV11-2; tentatively, D is TRBD1 (6 bases). The CDR3 is 13 amino acids. From germline, CDR1 is SGHAT and CDR2 FQNNGV. Trimming took 3 bases from V and 3 from J, leaving 9 bases between them. CDR3 DNA sequence: TGTGCCAGCAGCTTCGGGACACTCTACGAGCAGTACTTC. Encoded protein: CASSFGTLYEQYF.